This T cell receptor (beta chain) was profiled in a study of CD8 T cells in Susac syndrome. Controls matched for sex and age were healthy donors. The V segment lost 3 bases and the J segment 5 bases; nucleotides outside the gene matches: 23. CDR3 length: 20 residues. With random hexamers, reverse transcription was performed on about 0.5 to 1 ug of RNA. TCRdb passed the immunoSEQ multiplex PCR reads through MiXCR, listing each CDR3 protein once. Of approximately 100,000 distinct CDR3 sequences in the sample, 92% were seen once. The sequenced sample consisted of CD4+ T cells from PBMCs. The V and J genes are TRBV23-1 and TRBJ1-2, with 8 bases aligning to TRBD1. TRBV23-1 has ORF status, its function being uncertain. This receptor was obtained from a human donor in good health. CDR3: CASSHHRQGRRGPIGYGYTF. The CDR3 nucleotides read TGCGCCAGCAGTCACCACAGACAGGGGCGAAGGGGGCCGATTGGGTATGGCTACACCTTC.